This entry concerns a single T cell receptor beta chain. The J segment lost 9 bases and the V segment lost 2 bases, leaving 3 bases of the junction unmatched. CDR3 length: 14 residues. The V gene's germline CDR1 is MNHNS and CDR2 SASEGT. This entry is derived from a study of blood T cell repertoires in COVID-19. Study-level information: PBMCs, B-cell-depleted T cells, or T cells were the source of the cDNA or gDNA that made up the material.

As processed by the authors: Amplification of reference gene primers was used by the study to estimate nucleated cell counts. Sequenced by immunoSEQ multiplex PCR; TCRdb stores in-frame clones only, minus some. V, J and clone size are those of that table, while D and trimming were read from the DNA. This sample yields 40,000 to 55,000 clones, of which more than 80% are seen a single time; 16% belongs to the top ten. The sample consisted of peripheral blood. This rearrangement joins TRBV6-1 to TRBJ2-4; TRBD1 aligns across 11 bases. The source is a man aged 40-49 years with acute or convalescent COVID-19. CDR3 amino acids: CASSETGTGGIQYF. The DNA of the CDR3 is TGTGCCAGCAGTGAAACCGGGACAGGGGGCATTCAGTACTTC.